The 5 T cell receptor beta chains given below trace back to one sample, sequenced in a study of identical twins. TCRdb ran MiXCR on the 5' RACE reads and lists one entry per CDR3 protein. Found here are 1.5 million to 2 million distinct CDR3 sequences, under 35% of them singletons; the top ten hold under 0.35%. The material sequenced was cord blood. These receptors all come from a newborn girl in good health.

This chain connects TRBV12-3 or TRBV12-4 to TRBJ2-3; possibly TRBD1 for D (6 bases). The CDR3 sequence is 13 residues long. The germline V and J ends were trimmed by 6 bases and 7 bases, with 14 bases remaining between them. CDR3 DNA: TGTGCCAGCAGGTCCGGGACACCTAATACGCAGTATTTT. Protein product: CASRSGTPNTQYF.

Note on this clonotype: The germline gene is not matched at one end of the junction; a read error may be the cause. The chain joins TRBV29-1 to TRBJ2-7; 7 nucleotides line up with TRBD1. This CDR3 spans 12 amino acids. Germline assignment: CDR1 SQVTM and CDR2 ANQGSEA. CDR3 sequence reads: CCVSPGGYEQYF. The CDR3 DNA is TGCTGCGTTTCCCCAGGGGGATACGAGCAGTACTTC.

This clonotype appeared many times. The rearrangement uses TRBV3-1 and TRBJ2-1; TRBD1 matches at 7 bases. After removal of 6 bases from V and 2 bases from J, the junction contained 7 bases not matched to a gene. The CDR3 length is 15 residues. CDR1 is LGHDT, CDR2 YNNKEL, per germline (reference sequence). CDR3 protein: CASSPGGLTYNEQFF. The CDR3 nucleotides read TGTGCCAGCAGTCCAGGGGGTTTAACCTACAATGAGCAGTTCTTC.

This clonotype was observed a few times. The V gene is TRBV5-4, the J gene TRBJ2-5; a weak D match, TRBD1 (6 bases). The V gene's germline CDR1 is SGHNT and CDR2 YYREEE (reference sequence). CDR3 size: 15 residues. Trimming took off 2 bases at V and 2 bases at J, with 13 bases between the two ends. The CDR3 spells CASSFYQQGQETQYF. In nucleotides, the CDR3 is TGTGCCAGCAGCTTTTACCAACAGGGTCAAGAGACCCAGTACTTC. The whole variable domain, filled in from reference TRBV5-4 and TRBJ2-5, reads ETGVTQSPTHLIKTRGQQVTLRCSSQSGHNTVSWYQQALGQGPQFIFQYYREEENGRGNFPPRFSGLQFPNYSSELNVNALELDDSALYLCASSFYQQGQETQYFGPGTRLLVL.

Notes on this clonotype: This may be a read error, as it is one base from a much larger clone. The CDR3 nucleotides read TGTGTCAGCACAAACATCCTGCAGTGCTCCTACGAGCAGTACTTC. This translates into CVSTNILQCSYEQYF. The chain employs TRBV21-1 and TRBJ2-7. TRBV21-1 is a pseudogene segment. The CDR3 covers 15 residues.